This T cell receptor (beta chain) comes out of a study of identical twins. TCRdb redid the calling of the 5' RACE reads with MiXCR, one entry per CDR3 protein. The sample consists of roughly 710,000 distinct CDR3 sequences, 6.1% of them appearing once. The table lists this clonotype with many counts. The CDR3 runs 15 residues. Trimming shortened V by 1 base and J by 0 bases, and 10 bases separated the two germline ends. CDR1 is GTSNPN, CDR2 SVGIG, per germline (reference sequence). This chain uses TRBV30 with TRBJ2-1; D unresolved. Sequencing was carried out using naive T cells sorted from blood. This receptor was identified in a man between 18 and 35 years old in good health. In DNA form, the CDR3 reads TGTGCCTGGAGTGGAATGCCGGTCTCCTACAATGAGCAGTTCTTC. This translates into CAWSGMPVSYNEQFF.